This T cell receptor (beta chain) comes out of a study of regulatory T cells in long-lasting Graves disease. Sequencing libraries for TCR beta were prepared with iRepertoire HTBI primers and Arm-PCR of CDR3 regions. TCRdb analysed the multiplex PCR reads with MiXCR anew, one entry per CDR3 protein. In the table there are approximately 470,000 distinct CDR3 sequences, around 16% of which are singletons. Time point here: newly diagnosed GD, antithyroid drugs for less than 3 months. PBMCs were the source of the RNA used for TCR sequencing. The sample holds a few counts of this clonotype. Germline CDR1 and CDR2: SQVTM and ANQGSEA. V lost 4 bases and J lost 2, with 8 bases in between. The CDR3 covers 12 residues. The same data also contributed to another study, on T cells in Graves' hyperthyroidism and ophthalmopathy.

The source was peripheral blood mononuclear cells (PBMCs), collected at new diagnosis, from a patient treated with antithyroid drugs. This TCR was sampled from a man in his forties with Graves disease. This chain joins TRBV29-1 and TRBJ2-5; no clear D. The CDR3 sequence: CSVGYDQETQYF. In DNA, the CDR3 is TGCAGCGTTGGCTACGATCAAGAGACCCAGTACTTC.